A selection of T cell receptor beta chains follows, all from one sample in a study of cytomegalovirus exposure and HLA in healthy donors. Here immunoSEQ multiplex PCR was the method, and the copy in TCRdb shows in-frame clones only, minus some. The sample includes some 160,000 clones, roughly 88% of them seen just once. Source material: PBMCs. The source of these receptors is a woman aged 18-35 years in good health and CMV-seronegative. The CDR3 runs from the conserved cysteine through the conserved F or W. D genes are given only for firm matches. Only some rows state a clone size, as once, few, many or a class for expanded clones.

V gene: TRBV4-1
J gene: TRBJ1-5
D gene: TRBD1
clone size: few
CDR3 DNA: TGCGCCAGCAGCCCCAGGGGGACCGATCAGCCCCAGCATTTT
CDR3 protein: CASSPRGTDQPQHF

V gene: TRBV27
J gene: TRBJ2-7
D gene: .
clone size: .
CDR3 DNA: TGTGCCAGCAGTTTATATTACAGGAGCTCCTACGAGCAGTACTTC
CDR3 protein: CASSLYYRSSYEQYF

V gene: TRBV7-8
J gene: TRBJ2-1
D gene: TRBD2
clone size: .
CDR3 DNA: TGTGCCAGCAGTCGACTAGCGGGGGGCACCTACAATGAGCAGTTCTTC
CDR3 protein: CASSRLAGGTYNEQFF

V gene: TRBV10-3
J gene: TRBJ2-1
D gene: TRBD2
clone size: .
CDR3 DNA: TGTGCCATCAGGCCGGGACTAAGTATTGAGCAGTTCTTC
CDR3 protein: CAIRPGLSIEQFF

V gene: TRBV6-5
J gene: TRBJ1-2
D gene: TRBD1
clone size: .
CDR3 DNA: TGTGCCAGCAGTTACTCGCAAGGGACAGGGTCTGGCTACACCTTC
CDR3 protein: CASSYSQGTGSGYTF

V gene: TRBV7-2
J gene: TRBJ2-2
D gene: TRBD1
clone size: .
CDR3 DNA: TGTGCCAGCAGCTTGACAGGGAATATCCCCACCGGGGAGCTGTTTTTT
CDR3 protein: CASSLTGNIPTGELFF

V gene: TRBV2
J gene: TRBJ1-2
D gene: .
clone size: .
CDR3 DNA: TGTGCCAGCAGTGAAAGGGGGGGCTACACCTTC
CDR3 protein: CASSERGGYTF

V gene: TRBV30
J gene: TRBJ2-5
D gene: TRBD2
clone size: .
CDR3 DNA: TGTGCCTGGAGGGATAGCGGGGGGGCCGGAGAGACCCAGTACTTC
CDR3 protein: CAWRDSGGAGETQYF

V gene: TRBV5-1
J gene: TRBJ1-2
D gene: TRBD1
clone size: once
CDR3 DNA: TGCGCCAGCAGCTTGGGGGGACAGGGGGCTTCGGACTATGGCTACACCTTC
CDR3 protein: CASSLGGQGASDYGYTF

V gene: TRBV7-9
J gene: TRBJ2-1
D gene: TRBD2
clone size: .
CDR3 DNA: TGTGCCAGCAGCTCGGGACTAGCGGGGACCTACAATGAGCAGTTCTTC
CDR3 protein: CASSSGLAGTYNEQFF

V gene: TRBV27
J gene: TRBJ2-6
D gene: .
clone size: .
CDR3 DNA: TGTGCCAGCAGTCCCCTTGGGGCCAACGTCCTGACTTTC
CDR3 protein: CASSPLGANVLTF

V gene: TRBV11-2
J gene: TRBJ1-1
D gene: .
clone size: few
CDR3 DNA: TGTGCCAGCAGCATATTACAGGATGCTGAAGCTTTCTTT
CDR3 protein: CASSILQDAEAFF

V gene: TRBV6-1
J gene: TRBJ1-2
D gene: .
clone size: .
CDR3 DNA: TGTGCCAGCAGTCCCGGGGTTAACTATGGCTACACCTTC
CDR3 protein: CASSPGVNYGYTF